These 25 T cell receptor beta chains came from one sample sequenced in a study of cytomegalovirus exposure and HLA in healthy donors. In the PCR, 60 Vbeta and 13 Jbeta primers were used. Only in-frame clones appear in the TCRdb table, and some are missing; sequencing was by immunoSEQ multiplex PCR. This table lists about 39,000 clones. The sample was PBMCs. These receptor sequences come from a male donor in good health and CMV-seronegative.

The CDR3 spells CASSVPGQHYGYTF. The CDR3, as DNA: TGCGCCAGCAGCGTACCGGGACAACACTATGGCTACACCTTC. V and J are TRBV5-1 and TRBJ1-2; D might be TRBD1 (6 bases). Germline CDR1 SGHRS, CDR2 YFSETQ. The CDR3 has 14 residues. Trimming shortened V by 4 bases and J by 3 bases, and 13 bases separated the two germline ends.

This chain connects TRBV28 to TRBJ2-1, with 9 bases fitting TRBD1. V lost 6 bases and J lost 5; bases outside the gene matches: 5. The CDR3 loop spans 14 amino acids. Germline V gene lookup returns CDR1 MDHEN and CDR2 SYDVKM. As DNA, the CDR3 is TGTGCCAGCAGGTCCGGGACAGGGCACAATGAGCAGTTCTTC. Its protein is CASRSGTGHNEQFF.

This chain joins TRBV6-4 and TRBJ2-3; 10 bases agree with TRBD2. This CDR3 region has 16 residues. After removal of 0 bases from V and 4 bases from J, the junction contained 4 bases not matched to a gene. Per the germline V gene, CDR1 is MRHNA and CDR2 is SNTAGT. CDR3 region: CASSDSERGGPDTQYF. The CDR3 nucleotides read TGTGCCAGCAGTGACTCGGAGCGGGGGGGCCCAGATACGCAGTATTTT.

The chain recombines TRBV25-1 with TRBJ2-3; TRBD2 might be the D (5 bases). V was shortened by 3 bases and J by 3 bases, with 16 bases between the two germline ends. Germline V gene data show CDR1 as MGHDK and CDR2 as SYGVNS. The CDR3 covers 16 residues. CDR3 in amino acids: CASSDPLRTGTDTQYF. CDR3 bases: TGTGCCAGCAGTGACCCGCTCCGAACGGGGACAGATACGCAGTATTTT.

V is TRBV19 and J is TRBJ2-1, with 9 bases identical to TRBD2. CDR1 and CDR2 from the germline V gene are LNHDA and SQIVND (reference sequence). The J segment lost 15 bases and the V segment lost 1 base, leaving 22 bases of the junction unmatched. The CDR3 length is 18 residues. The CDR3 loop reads CASSIGGYRGGASPARFF. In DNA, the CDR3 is TGTGCCAGTAGTATAGGCGGCTATCGCGGGGGGGCCTCGCCCGCACGGTTCTTC.

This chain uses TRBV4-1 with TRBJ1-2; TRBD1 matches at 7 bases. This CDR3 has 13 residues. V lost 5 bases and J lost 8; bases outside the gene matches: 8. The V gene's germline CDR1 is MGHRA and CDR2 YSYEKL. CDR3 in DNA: TGCGCCAGCAGCGAGACAGGGTTGGGGGGCTACACCTTC. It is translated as CASSETGLGGYTF.

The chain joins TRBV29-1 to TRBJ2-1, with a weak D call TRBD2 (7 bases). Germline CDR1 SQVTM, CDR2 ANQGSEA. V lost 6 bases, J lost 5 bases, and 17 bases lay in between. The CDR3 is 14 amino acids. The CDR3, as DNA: TGCAGCGTGCCCGGGGGGAACAGGGACAATGAGCAGTTCTTC. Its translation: CSVPGGNRDNEQFF.

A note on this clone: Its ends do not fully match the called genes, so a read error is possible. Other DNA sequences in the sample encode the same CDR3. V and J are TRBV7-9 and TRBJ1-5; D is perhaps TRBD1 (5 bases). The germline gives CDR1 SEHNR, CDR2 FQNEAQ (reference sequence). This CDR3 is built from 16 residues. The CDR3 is CASSLGERLSNQPQHF. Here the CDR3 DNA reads TGCGCCAGCAGCTTAGGGGAGCGCTTGAGCAATCAGCCCCAGCATTTT.

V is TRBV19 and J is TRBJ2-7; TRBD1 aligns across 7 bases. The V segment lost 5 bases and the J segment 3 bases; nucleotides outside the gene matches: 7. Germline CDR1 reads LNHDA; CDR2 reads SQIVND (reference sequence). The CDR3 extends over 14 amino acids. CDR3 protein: CASSLRDRLYEQYF. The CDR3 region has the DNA TGTGCCAGTAGTCTCAGGGACAGACTCTACGAGCAGTACTTC. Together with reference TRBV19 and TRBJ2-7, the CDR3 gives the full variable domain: DGGITQSPKYLFRKEGQNVTLSCEQNLNHDAMYWYRQDPGQGLRLIYYSQIVNDFQKGDIAEGYSVSREKKESFPLTVTSAQKNPTAFYLCASSLRDRLYEQYFGPGTRLTVT.

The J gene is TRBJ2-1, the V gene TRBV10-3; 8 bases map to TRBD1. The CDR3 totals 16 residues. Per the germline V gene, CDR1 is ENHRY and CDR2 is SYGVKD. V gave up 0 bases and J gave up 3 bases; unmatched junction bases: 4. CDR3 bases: TGTGCCATCAGTGAGTCTGGACAGGGAGACTACAATGAGCAGTTCTTC. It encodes CAISESGQGDYNEQFF.

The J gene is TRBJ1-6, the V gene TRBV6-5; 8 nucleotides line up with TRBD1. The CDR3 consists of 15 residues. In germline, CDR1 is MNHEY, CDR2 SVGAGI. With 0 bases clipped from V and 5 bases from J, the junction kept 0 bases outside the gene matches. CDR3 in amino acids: CASSYSTGDNSPLHF. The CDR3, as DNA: TGTGCCAGCAGTTACTCGACAGGGGATAATTCACCCCTCCACTTT.

Here the CDR3 DNA reads TGTGCCAGCAGCTTAGGGGGGCAGCAGTACTTC. Residues: CASSLGGQQYF. J is TRBJ2-7 and V is TRBV7-6, with TRBD1 as a possible D gene (6 bases). The CDR3 contains 11 residues. Looked up from germline, CDR1 is SGHVS and CDR2 is FNYEAQ. V dropped 1 base and J dropped 8 bases, with 6 bases sitting between them.

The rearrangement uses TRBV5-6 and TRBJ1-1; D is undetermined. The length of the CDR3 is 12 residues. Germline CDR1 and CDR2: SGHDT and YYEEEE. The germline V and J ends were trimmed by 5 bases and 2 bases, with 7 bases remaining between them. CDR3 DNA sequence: TGTGCCAGCAGTGACACCAACACTGAAGCTTTCTTT. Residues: CASSDTNTEAFF. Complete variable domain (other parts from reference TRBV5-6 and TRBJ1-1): DAGVTQSPTHLIKTRGQQVTLRCSPKSGHDTVSWYQQALGQGPQFIFQYYEEEERQRGNFPDRFSGHQFPNYSSELNVNALLLGDSALYLCASSDTNTEAFFGQGTRLTVV.

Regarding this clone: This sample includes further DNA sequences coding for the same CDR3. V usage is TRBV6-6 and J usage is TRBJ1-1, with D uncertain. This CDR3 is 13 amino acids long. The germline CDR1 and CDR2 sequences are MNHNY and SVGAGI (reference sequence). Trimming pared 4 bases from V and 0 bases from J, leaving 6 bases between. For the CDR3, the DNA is TGTGCCAGCAGTTCACACATGAACACTGAAGCTTTCTTT. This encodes CASSSHMNTEAFF.

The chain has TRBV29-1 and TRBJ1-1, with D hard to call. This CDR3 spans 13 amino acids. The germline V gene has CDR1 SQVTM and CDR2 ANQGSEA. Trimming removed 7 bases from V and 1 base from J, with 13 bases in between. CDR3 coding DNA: TGCAGCGCCTCTCCCCGGGGGAACACTGAAGCTTTCTTT. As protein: CSASPRGNTEAFF.

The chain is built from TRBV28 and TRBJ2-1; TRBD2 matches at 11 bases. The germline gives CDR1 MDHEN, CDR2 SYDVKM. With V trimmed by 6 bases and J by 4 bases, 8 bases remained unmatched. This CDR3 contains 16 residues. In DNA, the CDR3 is TGTGCCAGCAGCACCCCCGGGACTAGCGGATACAATGAGCAGTTCTTC. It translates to CASSTPGTSGYNEQFF.

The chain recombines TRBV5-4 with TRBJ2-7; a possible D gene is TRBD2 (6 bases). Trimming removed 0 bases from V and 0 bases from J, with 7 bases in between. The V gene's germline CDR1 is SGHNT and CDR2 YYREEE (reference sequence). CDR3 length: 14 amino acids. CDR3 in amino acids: CASSLGGNSYEQYF. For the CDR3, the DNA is TGTGCCAGCAGCTTGGGCGGGAACTCCTACGAGCAGTACTTC.

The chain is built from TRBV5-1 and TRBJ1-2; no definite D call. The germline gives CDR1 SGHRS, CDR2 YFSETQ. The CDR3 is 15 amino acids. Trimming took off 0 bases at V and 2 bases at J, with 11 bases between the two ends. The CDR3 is CASSLGLTKNYGYTF. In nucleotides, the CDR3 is TGCGCCAGCAGCTTGGGACTCACGAAAAACTATGGCTACACCTTC.

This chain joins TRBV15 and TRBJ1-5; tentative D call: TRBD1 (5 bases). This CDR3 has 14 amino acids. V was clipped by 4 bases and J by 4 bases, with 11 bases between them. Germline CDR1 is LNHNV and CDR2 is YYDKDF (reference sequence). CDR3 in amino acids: CATSTLPGNQPQHF. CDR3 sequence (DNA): TGTGCCACCAGCACACTTCCAGGGAATCAGCCCCAGCATTTT.

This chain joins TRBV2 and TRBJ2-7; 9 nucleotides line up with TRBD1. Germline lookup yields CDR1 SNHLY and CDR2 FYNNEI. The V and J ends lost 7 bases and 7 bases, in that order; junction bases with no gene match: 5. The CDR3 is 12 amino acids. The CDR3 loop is CASTRTGDEQYF. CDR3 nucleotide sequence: TGTGCCAGCACTAGGACAGGGGATGAGCAGTACTTC.

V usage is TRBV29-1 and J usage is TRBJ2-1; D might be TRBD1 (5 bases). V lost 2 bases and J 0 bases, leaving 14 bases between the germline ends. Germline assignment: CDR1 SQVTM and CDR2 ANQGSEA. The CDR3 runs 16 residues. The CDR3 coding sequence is TGCAGCGTTGAATCTGTGACAGCTAGCTCCTACAATGAGCAGTTCTTC. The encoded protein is CSVESVTASSYNEQFF.

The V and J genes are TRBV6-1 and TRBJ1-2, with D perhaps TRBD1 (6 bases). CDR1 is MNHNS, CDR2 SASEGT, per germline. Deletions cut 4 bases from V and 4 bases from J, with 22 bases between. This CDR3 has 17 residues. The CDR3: CASSVLPPGTFSYGYTF. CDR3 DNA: TGTGCCAGCAGTGTCCTCCCCCCCGGGACATTCTCCTATGGCTACACCTTC.

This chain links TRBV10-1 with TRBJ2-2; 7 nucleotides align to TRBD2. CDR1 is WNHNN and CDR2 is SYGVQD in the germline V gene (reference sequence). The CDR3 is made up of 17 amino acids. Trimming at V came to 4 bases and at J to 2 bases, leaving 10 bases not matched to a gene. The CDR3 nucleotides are TGCGCCAGCAGTGGGGAGAGGGGACTACCAAACACCGGGGAGCTGTTTTTT. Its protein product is CASSGERGLPNTGELFF.

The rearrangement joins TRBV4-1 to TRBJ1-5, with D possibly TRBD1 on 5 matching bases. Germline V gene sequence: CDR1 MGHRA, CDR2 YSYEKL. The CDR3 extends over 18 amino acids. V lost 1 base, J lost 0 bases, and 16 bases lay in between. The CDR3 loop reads CASSQVGGVPYSNQPQHF. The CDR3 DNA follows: TGCGCCAGCAGCCAAGTTGGAGGGGTCCCCTATAGCAATCAGCCCCAGCATTTT.

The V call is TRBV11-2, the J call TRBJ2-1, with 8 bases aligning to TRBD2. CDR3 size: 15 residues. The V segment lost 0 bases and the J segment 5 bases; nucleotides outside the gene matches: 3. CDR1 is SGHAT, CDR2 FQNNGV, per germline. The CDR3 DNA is TGTGCCAGCAGCTTAGAAGCGGGGGACGACAATGAGCAGTTCTTC. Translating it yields CASSLEAGDDNEQFF.